This TCR beta chain stems from a study of blood T cell repertoires in COVID-19 (dated by TCRdb to 2020 to 2021). Some background on the complete study: Collaborator samples came from the United States, Italy and Spain and covered acute and convalescent phases of COVID-19. The sample metadata nearly always contained a de-identified subject ID, COVID-19 status, age in years and sex. Samples were obtained from the ongoing ImmuneRACE study (first 160 participants) and from 1,254 subjects provided by 6 global collaborators. Where HLA class I and class II types were available, the types were taken from metadata supplied by the sample provider, not from assay-based typing. Subjects who had been exposed to COVID-19, were actively infected with it, or had recovered from it provided the deeply sampled blood TCRbeta repertoires that made up the dataset. The material from the prospective study consisted of cDNA or gDNA derived from T cells, B-cell-depleted T cells, or PBMCs. A freely available public database, intended as a resource for researchers studying the immune response to SARS-CoV-2, is where the repertoires were released. Study-wide findings and limitations: How much clinical and demographic metadata was included differed by source and by participant, and the metadata was provided uncurated.

Whole blood was collected in K2EDTA tubes by collaborating institutions according to the institutions' own protocols. Collaborator samples were shipped for TCRbeta analysis as frozen whole blood, isolated PBMCs, or DNA extracted from either sample type. TCRbeta CDR3 regions were amplified from genomic DNA using the immunoSEQ Assay, a bias-controlled multiplex PCR. Turning to the authors' computational methods: The number of nucleated cells in each sample was estimated by amplification of reference gene primers within the assay. To quantify the absolute abundance of each unique TCRbeta CDR3 rearrangement, sequence reads were collapsed and filtered. For each sample, productive Simpson clonality was calculated as the square root of Simpson's diversity index across productive rearrangements. The clones in this table, taken by TCRdb from immuneACCESS, are in-frame only. Not every clone is retained; where verified, under half of the shortfall comes from an unresolved V gene, and the cause of the rest is unknown. That table furnishes V, J and clone size, whereas the DNA furnished D and trimming. This sample gives over 200,000 clones in total; roughly 78% of them show up just once. Around 12% of the sample goes to the ten largest clones.

For this chain, trimming is 7 bases at the V end and 8 bases at the J end, and the number of junction bases without a gene match is 4. CDR1 and CDR2 (MNHNY, SVGAGI) derive from the germline V gene (reference sequence). The CDR3 covers 13 residues, taking in both the cysteine and the phenylalanine. The DNA shown is the 39-base CDR3, in frame from base 1. Remarks on this clone: The clone's antigen remains unknown. Per-base quality was not reported, and no clone a single base away is much larger than it.

Sequencing was carried out using peripheral blood. The chain uses TRBV6-6 and TRBJ2-1; 11 central bases correspond to TRBD1. This receptor was identified in a woman in her thirties or forties with acute or convalescent COVID-19. The CDR3 amino acid sequence is: CASNGQGADEQFF. In nucleotide form, the sequence is TGTGCCAGCAATGGACAGGGGGCGGATGAGCAGTTCTTC.